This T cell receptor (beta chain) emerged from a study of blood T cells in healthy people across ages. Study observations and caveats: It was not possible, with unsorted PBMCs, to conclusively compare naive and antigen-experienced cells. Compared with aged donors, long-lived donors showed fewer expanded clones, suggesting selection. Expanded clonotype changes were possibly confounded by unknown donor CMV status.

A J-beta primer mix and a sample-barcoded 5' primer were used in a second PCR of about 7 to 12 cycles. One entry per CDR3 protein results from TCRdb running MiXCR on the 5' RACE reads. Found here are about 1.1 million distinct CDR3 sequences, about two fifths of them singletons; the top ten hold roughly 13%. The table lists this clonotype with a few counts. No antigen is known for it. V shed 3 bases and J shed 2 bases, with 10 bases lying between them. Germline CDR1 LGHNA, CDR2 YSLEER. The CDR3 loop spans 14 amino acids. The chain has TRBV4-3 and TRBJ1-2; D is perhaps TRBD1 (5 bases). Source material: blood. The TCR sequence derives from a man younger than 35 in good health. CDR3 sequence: CASSQQGLNYGYTF. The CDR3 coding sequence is TGCGCCAGCAGCCAGCAGGGTTTAAACTATGGCTACACCTTC.